This T cell receptor beta chain was recovered during a study of shared clonotypes between healthy human individuals. In the study overall: Researchers assigned three CD4 naive, three CD4 memory, two CD8 naive and one CD8 memory plate to each donor. Findings and caveats of the study: Estimated richness values were generally larger in naive subsets than in memory subsets. The four-donor shared clonotypes exceeded non-shared clonotypes in generation probability, with non-shared ones scoring lower.

The CDR3 spans 16 residues. The V end was cut by 6 bases, the J end by 0 bases, with 18 bases between. Germline CDR1 is WNHNN and CDR2 is SYGVQD (reference sequence). Remarks on this clone: What it binds is unknown.

The authors loaded around 220 ng DNA, around 30,000 T cell genomes, into sorted-subset replicate PCRs. Profiled with immunoSEQ multiplex PCR; TCRdb holds only in-frame clones, not every one. The table has 2 million to 2.5 million clones, approximately 94% seen once; the top ten hold approximately 0.13%. Sequenced sample: naive CD4+ T cells sorted from blood. Regarding subset: CD45RA+ positively selected. This clonotype originated in a man between 18 and 29 years old in good health. The chain couples TRBV10-1 to TRBJ2-7, with D possibly called TRBD1 or TRBD2 (5 bases each). CDR3 protein: CASSGPLRGNSYEQYF. The CDR3 DNA is TGCGCCAGCAGCGGGCCCCTCCGGGGCAACTCCTACGAGCAGTACTTC.